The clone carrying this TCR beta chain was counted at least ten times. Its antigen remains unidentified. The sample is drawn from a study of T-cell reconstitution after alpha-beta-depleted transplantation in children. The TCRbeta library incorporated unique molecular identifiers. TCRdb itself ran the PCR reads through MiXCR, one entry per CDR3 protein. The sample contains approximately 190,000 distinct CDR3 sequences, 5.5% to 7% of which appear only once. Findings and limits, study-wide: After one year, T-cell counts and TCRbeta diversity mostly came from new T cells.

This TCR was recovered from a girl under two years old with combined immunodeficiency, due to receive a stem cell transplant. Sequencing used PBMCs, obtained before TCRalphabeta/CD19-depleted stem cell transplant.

Here the CDR3 reads CASSVDPAGVSRDTQYF. The CDR3 region has the DNA TGTGCCAGCAGCGTAGATCCAGCGGGGGTGTCGAGAGATACGCAGTATTTT. This chain uses TRBV9 with TRBJ2-3, with 8 bases aligning to TRBD2. CDR3 length equals 17 residues. V gave up 0 bases and J gave up 5 bases; unmatched junction bases: 11. CDR1 is SGDLS, CDR2 YYNGEE, per germline.